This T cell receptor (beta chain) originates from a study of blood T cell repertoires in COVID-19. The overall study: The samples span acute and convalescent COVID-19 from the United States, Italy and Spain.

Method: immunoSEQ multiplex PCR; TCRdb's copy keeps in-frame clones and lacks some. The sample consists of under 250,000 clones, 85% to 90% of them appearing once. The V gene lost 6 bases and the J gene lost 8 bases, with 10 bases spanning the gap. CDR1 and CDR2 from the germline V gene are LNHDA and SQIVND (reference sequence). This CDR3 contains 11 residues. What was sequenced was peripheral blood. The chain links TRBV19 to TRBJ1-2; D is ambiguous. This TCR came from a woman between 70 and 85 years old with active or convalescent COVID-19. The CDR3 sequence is CASSGGNGYTF. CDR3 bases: TGTGCCAGTAGCGGAGGGAACGGCTACACCTTC. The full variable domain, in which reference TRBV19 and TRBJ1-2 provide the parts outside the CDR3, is DGGITQSPKYLFRKEGQNVTLSCEQNLNHDAMYWYRQDPGQGLRLIYYSQIVNDFQKGDIAEGYSVSREKKESFPLTVTSAQKNPTAFYLCASSGGNGYTFGSGTRLTVV.